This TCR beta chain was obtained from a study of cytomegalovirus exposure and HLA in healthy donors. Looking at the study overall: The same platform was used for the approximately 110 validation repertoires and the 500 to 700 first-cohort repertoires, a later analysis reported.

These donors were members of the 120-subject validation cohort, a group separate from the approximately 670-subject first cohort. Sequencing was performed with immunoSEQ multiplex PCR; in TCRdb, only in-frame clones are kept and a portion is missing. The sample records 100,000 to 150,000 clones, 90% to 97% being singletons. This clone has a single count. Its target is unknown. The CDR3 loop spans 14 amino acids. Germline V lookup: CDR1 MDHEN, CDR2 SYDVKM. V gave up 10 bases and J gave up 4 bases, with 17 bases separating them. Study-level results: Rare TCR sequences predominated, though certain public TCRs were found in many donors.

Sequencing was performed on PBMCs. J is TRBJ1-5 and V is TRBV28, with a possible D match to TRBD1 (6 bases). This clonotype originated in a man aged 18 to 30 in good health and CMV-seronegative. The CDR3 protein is CATRTVWANQPQHF. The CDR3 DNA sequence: TGTGCCACGCGGACAGTGTGGGCAAATCAGCCCCAGCATTTT.